The TCR beta chain described here comes from a study of blood T cell repertoires in COVID-19. About the study: The United States, Italy and Spain provided the acute and convalescent COVID-19 samples.

Seattle's cohort entered during active infection and was followed longitudinally. Original processing notes: The authors estimated nucleated cell counts from reference gene primer amplification. Libraries were prepared by immunoSEQ multiplex PCR; TCRdb keeps only in-frame clonotypes and omits some of them. D and trimming come from the DNA, and the V and J calls and clone size come from that table. The profile shows fewer than 150,000 clones, 75% to 90% of them singletons. The CDR3 extends over 16 amino acids. Germline trimming cut 0 bases from V and 2 bases from J; bases unmatched to any gene: 2. In germline, CDR1 is SGDLS, CDR2 YYNGEE.

The V and J genes are TRBV9 and TRBJ2-2, with 9 bases matching TRBD1. This TCR derives from a woman aged 55-69 years with COVID-19, enrolled during active disease. The sequencing input was peripheral blood. CDR3 sequence: CASSVGTGENTGELFF. The CDR3 bases are TGTGCCAGCAGCGTAGGGACAGGGGAAAACACCGGGGAGCTGTTTTTT. The full variable domain, in which reference TRBV9 and TRBJ2-2 provide the parts outside the CDR3, is DSGVTQTPKHLITATGQRVTLRCSPRSGDLSVYWYQQSLDQGLQFLIQYYNGEERAKGNILERFSAQQFPDLHSELNLSSLELGDSALYFCASSVGTGENTGELFFGEGSRLTVL.